The rows below give T cell receptor beta chains drawn from one sample of a study of Ad26.COV2.S vaccination and SARS-CoV-2 variants. Profiled with immunoSEQ multiplex PCR; TCRdb holds only in-frame clones, not every one. The table lists a few hundred thousand clones, roughly 90% of them singletons. The sample consisted of peripheral blood, taken in a trial of Ad26.COV2.S vaccine versus placebo. Receptor source: a person aged 18-60 years who received the Ad26.COV2.S COVID-19 vaccine or a placebo. Each CDR3 is given with its conserved first and last residue. D genes are given only for firm matches. Some rows have no size entry. The others give once, few or many, or a class for an expanded clone.

v_call: TRBV7-9; d_call: TRBD1; clone_size: NA; j_call: TRBJ2-5; cdr3_nt: TGTGCCAGCACCTCAACAGGGGGCGCCGAAGAGACCCAGTACTTC; cdr3_aa: CASTSTGGAEETQYF
v_call: TRBV6-1; d_call: NA; clone_size: NA; j_call: TRBJ2-1; cdr3_nt: TGTGCCAGCAGTCCCGACCTAGGCACATACAATGAGCAGTTCTTC; cdr3_aa: CASSPDLGTYNEQFF
v_call: TRBV7-9; d_call: NA; clone_size: NA; j_call: TRBJ1-4; cdr3_nt: TGTGCCAGCAGCTTGTCAGGCGAAAAACTGTTTTTT; cdr3_aa: CASSLSGEKLFF
v_call: TRBV6-5; d_call: NA; clone_size: NA; j_call: TRBJ1-1; cdr3_nt: TGTGCCAGCAGTTACCACGGCAGGCTGAACACTGAAGCTTTCTTT; cdr3_aa: CASSYHGRLNTEAFF
v_call: TRBV30; d_call: NA; clone_size: NA; j_call: TRBJ2-5; cdr3_nt: TGTGCCTGGAGTGTCACCGGGCGAGAGACCCAGTACTTC; cdr3_aa: CAWSVTGRETQYF
v_call: TRBV4-1; d_call: TRBD1; clone_size: NA; j_call: TRBJ2-3; cdr3_nt: TGCGCCAGCAGCCAAGGGGGACAGGGAAGGCCAGATACGCAGTATTTT; cdr3_aa: CASSQGGQGRPDTQYF
v_call: TRBV28; d_call: TRBD2; clone_size: NA; j_call: TRBJ2-7; cdr3_nt: TGTGCCAGCAATAAGCGGGGGGGCTACGAGCAGTACTTC; cdr3_aa: CASNKRGGYEQYF
v_call: TRBV10-2; d_call: NA; clone_size: NA; j_call: TRBJ2-1; cdr3_nt: TGCGCCAGCGGGGACTTGGCGGGGCCCTTATACAATGAGCAGTTCTTC; cdr3_aa: CASGDLAGPLYNEQFF
v_call: TRBV9; d_call: NA; clone_size: NA; j_call: TRBJ2-6; cdr3_nt: TGTGCCAGCAGCCATAGTGAGGGTCGCTCTGGGGCCAACGTCCTGACTTTC; cdr3_aa: CASSHSEGRSGANVLTF
v_call: TRBV18; d_call: NA; clone_size: once; j_call: TRBJ2-4; cdr3_nt: TGTGCCAGCTCAAGTCCGGGAACCAACATTCAGTACTTC; cdr3_aa: CASSSPGTNIQYF
v_call: TRBV30; d_call: TRBD2; clone_size: NA; j_call: TRBJ2-3; cdr3_nt: TGTGCCTGGAGTATATTTCTAGCGGGGGGAGGGGATACGCAGTATTTT; cdr3_aa: CAWSIFLAGGGDTQYF
v_call: TRBV11-2; d_call: NA; clone_size: NA; j_call: TRBJ1-5; cdr3_nt: TGTGCCAGCAGCCCAGGGGTTGTTGGCAATCAGCCCCAGCATTTT; cdr3_aa: CASSPGVVGNQPQHF
v_call: TRBV5-1; d_call: NA; clone_size: NA; j_call: TRBJ1-1; cdr3_nt: TGCGCCAGCAGCTTGCGGGGGTTCAACACTGAAGCTTTCTTT; cdr3_aa: CASSLRGFNTEAFF
v_call: TRBV4-3; d_call: TRBD1; clone_size: NA; j_call: TRBJ1-5; cdr3_nt: TGCGCCAGCAGCCGGGGACAGGATAATCAGCCCCAGCATTTT; cdr3_aa: CASSRGQDNQPQHF
v_call: TRBV5-6; d_call: TRBD1; clone_size: NA; j_call: TRBJ1-4; cdr3_nt: TGTGCCAGCAGCTTGACAGGGGCGGGTGAAAAACTGTTTTTT; cdr3_aa: CASSLTGAGEKLFF
v_call: TRBV4-1; d_call: NA; clone_size: once; j_call: TRBJ1-6; cdr3_nt: TGCGCCAGCAGCCAAGGCCCCCCACAGGGAAGCTCCTATAATTCACCCCTCCACTTT; cdr3_aa: CASSQGPPQGSSYNSPLHF
v_call: TRBV24-1; d_call: TRBD1; clone_size: NA; j_call: TRBJ1-2; cdr3_nt: TGTGCCACCAGTGATCCGACACAGGGGAACTATGGCTACACCTTC; cdr3_aa: CATSDPTQGNYGYTF
v_call: TRBV5-8; d_call: TRBD1; clone_size: NA; j_call: TRBJ1-2; cdr3_nt: TGTGCCAGCAGCCACACAGGGGGAGGAGATAACTATGGCTACACCTTC; cdr3_aa: CASSHTGGGDNYGYTF
v_call: TRBV12-3/TRBV12-4; d_call: NA; clone_size: NA; j_call: TRBJ1-2; cdr3_nt: TGTGCCAGCAGTTTTAAGGCTAACTATGGCTACACCTTC; cdr3_aa: CASSFKANYGYTF
v_call: TRBV28; d_call: TRBD1; clone_size: NA; j_call: TRBJ1-6; cdr3_nt: TGTGCCAGCAGCAGGGGGCTCACCTCTAATTCACCCCTCCACTTT; cdr3_aa: CASSRGLTSNSPLHF
v_call: TRBV7-6; d_call: TRBD1; clone_size: NA; j_call: TRBJ2-1; cdr3_nt: TGTGCCAGCAGTTACGGACAGGGTCGCTCCTACAATGAGCAGTTCTTC; cdr3_aa: CASSYGQGRSYNEQFF
v_call: TRBV24-1; d_call: NA; clone_size: NA; j_call: TRBJ2-2; cdr3_nt: TGTGCCACCAGTGTCTCCCCCCGAGGGGAAGGGAGGACCGGGGAGCTGTTTTTT; cdr3_aa: CATSVSPRGEGRTGELFF
v_call: TRBV19; d_call: NA; clone_size: NA; j_call: TRBJ1-5; cdr3_nt: TGTGCCAGTAGTCGTTACTTACGGGAGTCTAATCAGCCCCAGCATTTT; cdr3_aa: CASSRYLRESNQPQHF
v_call: TRBV18; d_call: NA; clone_size: NA; j_call: TRBJ1-6; cdr3_nt: TGTGCCAGCTCACCAAACCACGGACCTACAGTTTCCTCACCCCTCCACTTT; cdr3_aa: CASSPNHGPTVSSPLHF